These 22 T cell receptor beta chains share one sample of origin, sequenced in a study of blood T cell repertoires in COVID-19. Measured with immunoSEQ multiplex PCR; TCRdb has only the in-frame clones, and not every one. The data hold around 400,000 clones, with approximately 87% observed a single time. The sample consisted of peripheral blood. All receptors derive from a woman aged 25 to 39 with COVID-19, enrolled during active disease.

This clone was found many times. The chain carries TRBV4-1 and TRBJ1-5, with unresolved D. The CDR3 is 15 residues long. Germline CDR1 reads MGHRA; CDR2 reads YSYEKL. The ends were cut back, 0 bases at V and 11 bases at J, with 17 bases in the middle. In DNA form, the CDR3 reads TGCGCCAGCAGCCAAGATATCGGAGGTGTGTGGTCCCAGCATTTT. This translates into CASSQDIGGVWSQHF.

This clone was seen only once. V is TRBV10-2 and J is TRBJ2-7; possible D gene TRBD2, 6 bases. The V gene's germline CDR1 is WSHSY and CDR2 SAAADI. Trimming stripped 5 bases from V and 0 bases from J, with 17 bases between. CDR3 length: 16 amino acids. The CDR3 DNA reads TGCGCCAGCAGTACGAGTCTAGCGTCAAGCTCCTACGAGCAGTACTTC. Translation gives CASSTSLASSSYEQYF.

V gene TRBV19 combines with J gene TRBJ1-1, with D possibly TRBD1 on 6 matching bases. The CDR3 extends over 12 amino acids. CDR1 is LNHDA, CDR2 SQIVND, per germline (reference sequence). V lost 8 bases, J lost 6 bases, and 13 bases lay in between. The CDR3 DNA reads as TGTGCCAGTCGCGCCAGGGGCTCTGAAGCTTTCTTT. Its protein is CASRARGSEAFF.

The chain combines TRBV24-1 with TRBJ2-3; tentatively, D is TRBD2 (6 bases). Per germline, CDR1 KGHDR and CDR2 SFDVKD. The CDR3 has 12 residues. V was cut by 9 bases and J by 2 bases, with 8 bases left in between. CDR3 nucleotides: TGTGCCACCGGGACTGACACAGATACGCAGTATTTT. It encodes CATGTDTDTQYF.

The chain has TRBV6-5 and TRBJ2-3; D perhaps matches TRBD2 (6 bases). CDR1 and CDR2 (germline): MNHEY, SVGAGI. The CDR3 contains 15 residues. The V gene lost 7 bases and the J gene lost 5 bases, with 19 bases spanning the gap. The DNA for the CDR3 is TGTGCCAGCAACCAGGATAGCGGCGCGAGAGATACGCAGTATTTT. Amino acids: CASNQDSGARDTQYF.

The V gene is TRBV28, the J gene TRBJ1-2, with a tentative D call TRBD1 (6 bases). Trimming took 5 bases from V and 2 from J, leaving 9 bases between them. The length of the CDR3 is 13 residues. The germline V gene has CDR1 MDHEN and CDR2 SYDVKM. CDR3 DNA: TGTGCCAGCAGTGGGACACGGAACTATGGCTACACCTTC. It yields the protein CASSGTRNYGYTF.

The CDR3 is CASGGQTNTGELFF. The CDR3 nucleotides are TGTGCCAGCGGGGGACAGACGAACACCGGGGAGCTGTTTTTT. This chain uses TRBV28 with TRBJ2-2; the match to TRBD1 covers 7 bases. J gave up 0 bases and V 8 bases, and 3 bases lay outside the gene matches. The CDR3 runs to 14 residues. Germline loops: CDR1 MDHEN, CDR2 SYDVKM.

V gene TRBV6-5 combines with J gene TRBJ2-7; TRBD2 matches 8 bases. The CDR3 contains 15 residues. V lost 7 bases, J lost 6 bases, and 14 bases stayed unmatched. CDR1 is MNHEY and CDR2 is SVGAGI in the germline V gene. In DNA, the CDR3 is TGTGCCAGCAACGCGACTCCGGGAGGGCCACGCGAGCAGTACTTC. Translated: CASNATPGGPREQYF.

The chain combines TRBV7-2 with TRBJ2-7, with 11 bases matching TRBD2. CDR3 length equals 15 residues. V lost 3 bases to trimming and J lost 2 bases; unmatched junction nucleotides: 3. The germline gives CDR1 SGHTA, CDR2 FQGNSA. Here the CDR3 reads CASSFGTSGTYEQYF. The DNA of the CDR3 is TGTGCCAGCAGCTTCGGGACTAGCGGCACCTACGAGCAGTACTTC.

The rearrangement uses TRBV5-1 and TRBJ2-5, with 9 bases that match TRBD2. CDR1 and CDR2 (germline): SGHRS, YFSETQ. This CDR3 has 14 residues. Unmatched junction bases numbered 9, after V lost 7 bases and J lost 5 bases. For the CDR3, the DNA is TGCGCCAGCTCTCCGGGACTAGCTTCGGAGACCCAGTACTTC. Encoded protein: CASSPGLASETQYF.

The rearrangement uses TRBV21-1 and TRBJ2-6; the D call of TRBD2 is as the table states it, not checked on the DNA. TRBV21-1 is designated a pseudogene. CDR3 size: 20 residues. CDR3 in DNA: TGTGCCAGCACCCCGGCTAGGCTAGCGGGCGCAACCTCTGGGGCCAACGTCCTGACTTTC. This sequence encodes CASTPARLAGATSGANVLTF.

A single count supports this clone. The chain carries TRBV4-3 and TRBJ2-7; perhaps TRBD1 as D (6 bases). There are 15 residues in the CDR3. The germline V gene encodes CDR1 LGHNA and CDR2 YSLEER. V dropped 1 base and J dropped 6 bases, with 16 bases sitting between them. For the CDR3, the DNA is TGCGCCAGCAGCCAAGTCAGGGGACCCTACAGCGAGCAGTACTTC. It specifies CASSQVRGPYSEQYF.

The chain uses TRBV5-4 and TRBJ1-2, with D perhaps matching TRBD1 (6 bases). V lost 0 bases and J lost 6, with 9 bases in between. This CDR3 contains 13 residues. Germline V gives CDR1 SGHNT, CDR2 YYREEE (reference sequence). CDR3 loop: CASSLDRVDGYTF. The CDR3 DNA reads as TGTGCCAGCAGCTTGGACAGGGTCGATGGCTACACCTTC.

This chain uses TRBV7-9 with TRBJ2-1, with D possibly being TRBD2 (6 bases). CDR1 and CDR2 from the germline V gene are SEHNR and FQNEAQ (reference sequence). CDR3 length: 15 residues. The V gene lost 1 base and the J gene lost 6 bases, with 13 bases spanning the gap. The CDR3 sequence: CASSLVGRYSNEQFF. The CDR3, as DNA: TGTGCCAGCAGCTTAGTAGGGAGGTATAGCAATGAGCAGTTCTTC.

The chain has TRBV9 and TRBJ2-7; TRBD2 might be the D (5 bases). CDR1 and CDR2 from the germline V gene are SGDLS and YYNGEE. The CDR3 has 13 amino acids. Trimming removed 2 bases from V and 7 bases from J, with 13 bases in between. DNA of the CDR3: TGTGCCAGCAGCGTGGAGCCTACGGGGGAGCAGTACTTC. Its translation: CASSVEPTGEQYF. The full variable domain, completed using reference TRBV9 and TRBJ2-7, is DSGVTQTPKHLITATGQRVTLRCSPRSGDLSVYWYQQSLDQGLQFLIQYYNGEERAKGNILERFSAQQFPDLHSELNLSSLELGDSALYFCASSVEPTGEQYFGPGTRLTVT.

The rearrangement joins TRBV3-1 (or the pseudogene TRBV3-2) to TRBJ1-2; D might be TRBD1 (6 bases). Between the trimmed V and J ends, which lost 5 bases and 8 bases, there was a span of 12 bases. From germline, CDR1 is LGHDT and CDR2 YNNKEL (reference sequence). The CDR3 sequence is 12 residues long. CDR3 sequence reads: CASSEIQGGYTF. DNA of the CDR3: TGTGCCAGCAGCGAGATACAGGGCGGCTACACCTTC.

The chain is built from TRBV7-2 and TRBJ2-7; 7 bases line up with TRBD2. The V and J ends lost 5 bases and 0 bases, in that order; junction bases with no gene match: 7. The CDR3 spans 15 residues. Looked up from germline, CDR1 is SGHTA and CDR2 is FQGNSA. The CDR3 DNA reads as TGTGCCAGCAGCGCCCAAGCGGGACTCTCCTACGAGCAGTACTTC. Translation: CASSAQAGLSYEQYF.

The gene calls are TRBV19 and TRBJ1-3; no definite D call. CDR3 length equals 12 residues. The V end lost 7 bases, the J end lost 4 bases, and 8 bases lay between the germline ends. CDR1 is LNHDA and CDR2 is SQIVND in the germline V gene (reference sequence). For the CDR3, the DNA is TGTGCCAGTACCGAGGGCGGAAACACCATATATTTT. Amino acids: CASTEGGNTIYF.

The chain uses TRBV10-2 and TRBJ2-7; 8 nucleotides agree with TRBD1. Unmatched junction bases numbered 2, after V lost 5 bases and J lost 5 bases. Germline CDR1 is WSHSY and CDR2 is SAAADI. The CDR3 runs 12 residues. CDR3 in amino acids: CASSSGGNEQYF. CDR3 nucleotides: TGCGCCAGCAGTTCAGGGGGCAACGAGCAGTACTTC.

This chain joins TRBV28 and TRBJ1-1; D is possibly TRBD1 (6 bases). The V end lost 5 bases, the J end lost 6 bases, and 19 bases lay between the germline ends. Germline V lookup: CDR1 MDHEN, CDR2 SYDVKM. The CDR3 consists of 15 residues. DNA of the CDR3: TGTGCCAGCAGTCCACCACAGGGATTGGGGGCTGAAGCTTTCTTT. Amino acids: CASSPPQGLGAEAFF.

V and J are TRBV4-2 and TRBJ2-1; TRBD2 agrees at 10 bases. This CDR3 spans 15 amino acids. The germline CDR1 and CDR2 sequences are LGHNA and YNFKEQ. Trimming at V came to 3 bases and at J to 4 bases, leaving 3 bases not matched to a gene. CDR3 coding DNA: TGTGCCAGCAGCCATGCTAGCGGGAGATACAATGAGCAGTTCTTC. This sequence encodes CASSHASGRYNEQFF.

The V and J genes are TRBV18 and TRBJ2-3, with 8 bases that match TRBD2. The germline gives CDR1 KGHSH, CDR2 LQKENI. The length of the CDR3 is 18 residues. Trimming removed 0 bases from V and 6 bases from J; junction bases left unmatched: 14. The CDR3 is CASSPPNAGGGPRDTQYF. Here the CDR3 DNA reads TGTGCCAGCTCACCACCTAACGCGGGGGGAGGCCCACGGGATACGCAGTATTTT.